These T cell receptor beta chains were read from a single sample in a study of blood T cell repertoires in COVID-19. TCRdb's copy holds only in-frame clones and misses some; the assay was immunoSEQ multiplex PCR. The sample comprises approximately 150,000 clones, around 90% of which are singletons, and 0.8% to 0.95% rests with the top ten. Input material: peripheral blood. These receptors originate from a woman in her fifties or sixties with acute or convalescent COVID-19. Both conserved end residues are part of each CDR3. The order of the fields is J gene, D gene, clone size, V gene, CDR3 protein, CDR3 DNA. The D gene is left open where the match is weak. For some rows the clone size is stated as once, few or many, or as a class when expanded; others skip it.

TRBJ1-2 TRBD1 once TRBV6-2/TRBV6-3 CASSYSSRGLENYGYTF TGTGCCAGCAGTTACTCGAGCAGGGGGCTAGAAAATTATGGCTACACCTTC
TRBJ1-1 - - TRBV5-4 CASSLDWTANTEAFF TGTGCCAGCAGCTTGGATTGGACAGCCAACACTGAAGCTTTCTTT
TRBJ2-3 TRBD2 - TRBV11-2 CASSLDGLAGSRVTDTQYF TGTGCCAGCAGCTTGGACGGACTAGCGGGATCGCGGGTCACAGATACGCAGTATTTT
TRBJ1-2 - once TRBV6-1 CASSEQGHGYTF TGTGCCAGCAGTGAACAGGGTCATGGCTACACCTTC
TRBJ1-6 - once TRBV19 CASSRRLNSPLHF TGTGCCAGTAGTAGAAGACTCAATTCACCCCTCCACTTT
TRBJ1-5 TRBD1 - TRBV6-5 CASSSNRGGNQPQHF TGTGCCAGCAGTTCCAACAGGGGTGGCAATCAGCCCCAGCATTTT
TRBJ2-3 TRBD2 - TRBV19 CASSMGSGITDTQYF TGTGCCAGTAGTATGGGTAGCGGGATCACAGATACGCAGTATTTT
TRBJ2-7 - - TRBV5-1 CASSLARVQYF TGCGCCAGCAGCTTGGCCCGGGTGCAGTACTTC
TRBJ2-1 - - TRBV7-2 CASSPNRVNNEQFF TGTGCCAGCAGTCCCAACAGGGTCAACAATGAGCAGTTCTTC
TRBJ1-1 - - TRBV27 CASSLAPLAGAMNTEAFF TGTGCCAGCAGCTTAGCCCCCCTGGCAGGGGCGATGAACACTGAAGCTTTCTTT
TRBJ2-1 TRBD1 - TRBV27 CASSLLKGTGDNEQFF TGTGCCAGCAGTTTATTAAAAGGGACAGGAGACAATGAGCAGTTCTTC
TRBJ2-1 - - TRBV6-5 CASSWRRSGHNEQFF TGTGCCAGCAGTTGGCGTCGCAGCGGCCACAATGAGCAGTTCTTC
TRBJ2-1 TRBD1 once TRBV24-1 CATSDWKGQGIGNEQFF TGTGCCACCAGTGATTGGAAGGGACAGGGGATCGGGAATGAGCAGTTCTTC
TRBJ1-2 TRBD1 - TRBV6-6 CASILGTGGGYGYTF TGTGCCAGCATCCTGGGGACAGGGGGTGGCTATGGCTACACCTTC
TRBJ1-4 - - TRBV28 CASNPRDEEGGELFF TGTGCCAGCAACCCCCGGGACGAAGAAGGCGGGGAACTGTTTTTT
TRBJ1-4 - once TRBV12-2 CASRLAFQGGKDEKLFF TGTGCAAGTCGCTTAGCGTTTCAGGGAGGGAAGGATGAAAAACTGTTTTTT
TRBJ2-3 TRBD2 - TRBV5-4 CASSLGLAVTDTQYF TGTGCCAGCAGCTTAGGACTAGCGGTCACAGATACGCAGTATTTT
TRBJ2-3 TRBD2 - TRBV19 CASSNSGGLDTQYF TGTGCCAGTAGTAATAGCGGGGGGCTAGATACGCAGTATTTT
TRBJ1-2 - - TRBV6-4 CASSENQANYGYTF TGTGCCAGCAGTGAAAATCAGGCTAACTATGGCTACACCTTC
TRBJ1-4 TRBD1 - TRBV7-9 CASSFTGTGDEKLFF TGTGCCAGCAGCTTCACCGGGACAGGGGATGAAAAACTGTTTTTT
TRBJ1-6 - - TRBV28 CASSPGSSYNSPLHF TGTGCCAGCAGCCCTGGGAGCTCCTATAATTCACCCCTCCACTTT
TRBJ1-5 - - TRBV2 CASSGRGSNQPQHF TGTGCCAGCAGCGGGAGGGGGAGCAATCAGCCCCAGCATTTT
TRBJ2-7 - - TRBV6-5 CASSYNGEGSYEQYF TGTGCCAGCAGTTACAACGGTGAGGGCTCCTACGAGCAGTACTTC
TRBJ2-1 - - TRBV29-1 CSVEWLAAKTKQFF TGCAGCGTTGAATGGCTAGCAGCTAAAACGAAGCAGTTCTTC
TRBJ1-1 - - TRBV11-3 CASSAYRNTEAFF TGTGCCAGCAGCGCGTACAGAAACACTGAAGCTTTCTTT
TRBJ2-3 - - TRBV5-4 CASSADYTDTQYF TGTGCCAGCAGCGCCGACTACACAGATACGCAGTATTTT
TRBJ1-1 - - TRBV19 CASSISGRATEAFF TGTGCCAGTAGTATTTCAGGGAGGGCCACTGAAGCTTTCTTT
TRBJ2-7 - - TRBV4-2 CASSQGPIHEQYF TGTGCCAGCAGCCAAGGCCCTATCCACGAGCAGTACTTC
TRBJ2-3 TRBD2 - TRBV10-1 CASSGIGRGAPDTQYF TGCGCCAGCAGTGGGATTGGGCGGGGGGCACCAGATACGCAGTATTTT
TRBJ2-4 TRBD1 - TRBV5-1 CASSLGRGHIQNIQYF TGCGCCAGCAGCCTGGGAAGGGGGCATATTCAAAACATTCAGTACTTC
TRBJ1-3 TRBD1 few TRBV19 CASSGTGGNTIYF TGTGCCAGTAGTGGGACAGGGGGAAACACCATATATTTT
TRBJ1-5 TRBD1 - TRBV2 CASSEGTGRSGPQHF TGTGCCAGCAGTGAAGGGACAGGGAGGAGTGGGCCCCAGCATTTT
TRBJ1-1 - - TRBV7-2 CASSPRQGPMNTEAFF TGTGCCAGCAGCCCCCGGCAGGGCCCCATGAACACTGAAGCTTTCTTT
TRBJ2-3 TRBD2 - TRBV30 CAWSVEVAGGTDTQYF TGTGCCTGGAGTGTAGAGGTAGCGGGAGGCACAGATACGCAGTATTTT
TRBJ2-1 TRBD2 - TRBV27 CASTSLRGGGADNEQFF TGTGCCAGCACATCTTTGAGGGGCGGGGGGGCCGACAATGAGCAGTTCTTC
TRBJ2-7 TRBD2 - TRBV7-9 CASSLDGGYYEQYF TGTGCCAGCAGCTTAGACGGGGGGTACTACGAGCAGTACTTC
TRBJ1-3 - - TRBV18 CASSSPTVSGNTIYF TGTGCCAGCTCATCCCCGACAGTCTCTGGAAACACCATATATTTT
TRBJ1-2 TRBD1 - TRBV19 CASSILGQDVNYGYTF TGTGCCAGTAGTATTTTGGGACAGGACGTTAACTATGGCTACACCTTC
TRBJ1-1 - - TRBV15 CATSRDTGIYTEAFF TGTGCCACCAGCAGAGACACGGGAATCTATACTGAAGCTTTCTTT